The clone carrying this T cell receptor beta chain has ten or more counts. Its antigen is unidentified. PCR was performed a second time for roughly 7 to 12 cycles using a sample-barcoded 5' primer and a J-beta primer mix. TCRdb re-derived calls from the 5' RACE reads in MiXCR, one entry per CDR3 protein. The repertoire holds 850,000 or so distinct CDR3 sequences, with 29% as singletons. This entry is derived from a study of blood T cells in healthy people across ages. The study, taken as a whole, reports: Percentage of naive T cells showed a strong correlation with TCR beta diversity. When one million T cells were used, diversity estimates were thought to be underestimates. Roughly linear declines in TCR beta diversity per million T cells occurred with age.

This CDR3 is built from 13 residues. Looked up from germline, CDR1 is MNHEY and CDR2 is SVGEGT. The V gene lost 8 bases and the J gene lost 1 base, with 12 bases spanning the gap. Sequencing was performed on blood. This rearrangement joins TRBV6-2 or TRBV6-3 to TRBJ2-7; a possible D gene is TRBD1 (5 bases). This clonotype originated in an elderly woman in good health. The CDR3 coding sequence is TGTGCCAGCCCAACAGGAGCTTCCTACGAGCAGTACTTC. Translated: CASPTGASYEQYF.